This T cell receptor beta chain originates from a study of vaccination effects on CD4 cells after COVID-19. Turning to this clone: Antigen specificity is unknown.

Following 10 days of culture, CD4+ T cells were isolated. Two doses of BNT162b2 or mRNA-1273 vaccine were administered to participants. Replacing half the medium with IL-2 medium was done on days 3 and 7. Assay: immunoSEQ multiplex PCR; the TCRdb copy retains only in-frame clones and omits some. The data show approximately 74,000 clones, with 73% seen just once and about 2.3% held by the top ten. V was clipped by 1 base and J by 1 base, with 0 bases between them. Germline values: CDR1 SEHNR, CDR2 FQNEAQ (reference sequence). This CDR3 has 12 amino acids. General study results and limits: There was marked clonal contraction among infection- and vaccine-induced clones late after vaccination.

The origin of this receptor is a human donor who received a COVID-19 vaccine. The chain uses TRBV7-9 and TRBJ2-3; D is unclear. Sequences were derived from CD4+ T cells from PBMCs cultured without peptide, sampled after COVID-19 vaccination. CDR3 residues: CASSLGTDTQYF. The CDR3 bases are TGTGCCAGCAGCTTAGGCACAGATACGCAGTATTTT.